Sequencing of this T cell receptor (beta chain) was carried out in a study of blood T cell repertoires in COVID-19. Overall study: Both acute and convalescent COVID-19 samples were obtained from the United States, Italy and Spain. T cells, B-cell-depleted T cells, or PBMCs supplied cDNA or gDNA.

V lost 4 bases, J lost 6 bases, and 3 bases stayed unmatched. This CDR3 comprises 13 residues. In germline, CDR1 is ENHRY, CDR2 SYGVKD. Original processing methods: By means of reference gene primer amplification, nucleated cell counts were estimated. Repertoires were generated with immunoSEQ multiplex PCR, while TCRdb's copy carries only in-frame clones and drops some. The V and J calls and clone size were taken over from that table, and D and trimming were inferred from the DNA. The sample consists of some 110,000 clones, around 86% of them appearing once. The receptor's source is a man aged 35 to 55 with acute or convalescent COVID-19. The chain has TRBV10-3 and TRBJ1-2; 9 bases are shared with TRBD1. Sequencing used peripheral blood. The CDR3 loop reads CAISGTGVDGYTF. The CDR3 bases are TGTGCCATCAGTGGGACAGGGGTCGATGGCTACACCTTC.